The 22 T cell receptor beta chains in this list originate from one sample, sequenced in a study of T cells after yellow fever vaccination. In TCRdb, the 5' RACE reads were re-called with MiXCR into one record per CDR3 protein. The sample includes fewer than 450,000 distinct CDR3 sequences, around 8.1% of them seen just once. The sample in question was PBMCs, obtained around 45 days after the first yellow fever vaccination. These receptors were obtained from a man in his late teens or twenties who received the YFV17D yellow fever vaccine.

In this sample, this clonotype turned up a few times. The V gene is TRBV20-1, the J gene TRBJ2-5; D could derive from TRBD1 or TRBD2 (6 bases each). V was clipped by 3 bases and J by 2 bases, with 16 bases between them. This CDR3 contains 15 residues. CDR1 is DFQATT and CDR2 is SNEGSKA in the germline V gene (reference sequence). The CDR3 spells CSARRFGGNQETQYF. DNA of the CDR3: TGCAGTGCTAGGCGTTTCGGGGGCAATCAAGAGACCCAGTACTTC.

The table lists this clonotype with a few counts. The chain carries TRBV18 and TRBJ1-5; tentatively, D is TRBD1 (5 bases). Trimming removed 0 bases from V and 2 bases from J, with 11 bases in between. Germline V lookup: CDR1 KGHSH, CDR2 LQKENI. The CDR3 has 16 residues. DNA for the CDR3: TGTGCCAGCTCACCACCGGGAGGGGCAGGCAATCAGCCCCAGCATTTT. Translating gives CASSPPGGAGNQPQHF.

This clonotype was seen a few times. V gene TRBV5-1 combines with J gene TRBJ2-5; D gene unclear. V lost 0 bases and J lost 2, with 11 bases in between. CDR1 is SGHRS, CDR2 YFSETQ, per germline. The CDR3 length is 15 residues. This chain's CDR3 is CASSLGAAIQETQYF. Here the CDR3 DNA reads TGCGCCAGCAGCTTGGGTGCGGCCATACAAGAGACCCAGTACTTC.

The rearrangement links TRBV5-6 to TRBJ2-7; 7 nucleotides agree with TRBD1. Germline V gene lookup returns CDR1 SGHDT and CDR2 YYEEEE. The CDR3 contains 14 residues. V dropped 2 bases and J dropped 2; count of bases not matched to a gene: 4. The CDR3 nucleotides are TGTGCCAGCAGCTTCCTAGGGACAGCCTACGAGCAGTACGTC. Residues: CASSFLGTAYEQYV.

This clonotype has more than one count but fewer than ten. Written as DNA, the CDR3 is TGTGCCAGCAGACTAAATCAGGATTCCTACGAGCAGTACGTC. Protein product: CASRLNQDSYEQYV. This rearrangement joins TRBV6-2 or TRBV6-3 to TRBJ2-7, with unresolved D. Between the trimmed V and J ends, which lost 6 bases and 1 base, there was a span of 13 bases. Per the germline V gene, CDR1 is MNHEY and CDR2 is SVGEGT. The CDR3 covers 14 residues.

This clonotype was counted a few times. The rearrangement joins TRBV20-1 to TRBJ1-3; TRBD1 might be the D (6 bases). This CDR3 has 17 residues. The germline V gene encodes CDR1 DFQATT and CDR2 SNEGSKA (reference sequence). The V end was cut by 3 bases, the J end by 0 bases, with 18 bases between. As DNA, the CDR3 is TGCAGTGCTAGGAACCTGGCCGACAGGAGCTCTGGAAACACCATATATTTT. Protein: CSARNLADRSSGNTIYF.

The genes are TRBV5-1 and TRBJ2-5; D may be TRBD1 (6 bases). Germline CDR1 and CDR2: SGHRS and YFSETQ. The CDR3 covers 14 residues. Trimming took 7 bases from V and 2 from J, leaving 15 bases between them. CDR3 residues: CASSSLGTQETQYF. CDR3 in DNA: TGCGCCAGCTCGTCCCTGGGGACACAAGAGACCCAGTACTTC.

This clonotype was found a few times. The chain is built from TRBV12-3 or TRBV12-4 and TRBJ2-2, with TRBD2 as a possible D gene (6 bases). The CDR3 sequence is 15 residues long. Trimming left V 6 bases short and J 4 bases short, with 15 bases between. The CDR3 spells CASRLRDGSTGELFF. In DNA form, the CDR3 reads TGTGCCAGCAGGCTACGGGACGGGAGCACCGGGGAGCTGTTTTTT.

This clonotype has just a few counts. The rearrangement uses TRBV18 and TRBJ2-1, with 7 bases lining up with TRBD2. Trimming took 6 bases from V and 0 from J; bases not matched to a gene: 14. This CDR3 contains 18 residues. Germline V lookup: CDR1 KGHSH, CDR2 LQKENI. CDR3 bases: TGTGCCAGCTCCCTTACTAGCGTAAGGGATAGCTCCTACAATGAGCAGTTCTTC. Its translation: CASSLTSVRDSSYNEQFF. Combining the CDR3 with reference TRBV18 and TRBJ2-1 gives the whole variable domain NAGVMQNPRHLVRRRGQEARLRCSPMKGHSHVYWYRQLPEEGLKFMVYLQKENIIDESGMPKERFSAEFPKEGPSILRIQQVVRGDSAAYFCASSLTSVRDSSYNEQFFGPGTRLTVL.

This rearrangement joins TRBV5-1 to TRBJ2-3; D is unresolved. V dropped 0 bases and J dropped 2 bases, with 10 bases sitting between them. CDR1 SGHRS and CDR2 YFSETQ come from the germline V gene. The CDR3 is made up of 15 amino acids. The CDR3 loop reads CASSLEPKHTDTQYF. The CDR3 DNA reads TGCGCCAGCAGCTTGGAACCGAAGCACACAGATACGCAGTATTTT.

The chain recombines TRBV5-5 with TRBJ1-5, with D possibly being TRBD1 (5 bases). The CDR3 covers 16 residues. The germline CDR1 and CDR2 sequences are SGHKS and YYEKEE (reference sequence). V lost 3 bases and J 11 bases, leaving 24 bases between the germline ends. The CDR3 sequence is CASSSGRENLGVAQHF. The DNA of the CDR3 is TGTGCCAGCAGCTCCGGACGGGAGAATCTGGGGGTGGCCCAGCATTTT.

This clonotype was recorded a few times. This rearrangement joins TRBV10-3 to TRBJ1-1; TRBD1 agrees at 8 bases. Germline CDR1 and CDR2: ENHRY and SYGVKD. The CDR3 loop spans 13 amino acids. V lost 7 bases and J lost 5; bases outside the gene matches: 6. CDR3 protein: CAINTGGGTEAFF. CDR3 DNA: TGTGCCATCAACACAGGGGGAGGGACTGAAGCTTTCTTT.

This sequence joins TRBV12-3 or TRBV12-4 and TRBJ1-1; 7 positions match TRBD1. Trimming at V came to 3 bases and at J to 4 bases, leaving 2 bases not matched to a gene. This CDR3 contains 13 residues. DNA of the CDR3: TGTGCCAGCAGTTTTACAGGGGCCACTGAAGCTTTCTTT. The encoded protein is CASSFTGATEAFF.

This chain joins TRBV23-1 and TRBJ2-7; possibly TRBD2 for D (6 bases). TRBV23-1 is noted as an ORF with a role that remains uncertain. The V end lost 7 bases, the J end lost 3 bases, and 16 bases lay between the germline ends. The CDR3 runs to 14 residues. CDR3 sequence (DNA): TGCGCCAGCAAGTCGGCGGGGTTGGGCTACGAGCAGTACGTC. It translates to CASKSAGLGYEQYV.

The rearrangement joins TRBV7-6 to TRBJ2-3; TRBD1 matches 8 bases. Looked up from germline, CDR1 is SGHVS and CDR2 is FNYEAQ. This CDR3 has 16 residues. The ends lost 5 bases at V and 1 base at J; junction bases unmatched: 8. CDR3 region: CASSPRRGQGTDTQYF. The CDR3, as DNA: TGTGCCAGCAGCCCGCGACGGGGACAGGGCACAGATACGCAGTATTTT.

CDR3 DNA: TGCAGCGTGGGGATGGGACAGATCTATGGCTACACCTTC. Residues: CSVGMGQIYGYTF. The chain has TRBV29-1 and TRBJ1-2, with 7 positions matching TRBD1. Germline V CDR1 and CDR2: SQVTM, ANQGSEA. The length of the CDR3 is 13 residues. The junction had 8 bases not matched to a gene; V was cut back by 6 bases and J by 4 bases.

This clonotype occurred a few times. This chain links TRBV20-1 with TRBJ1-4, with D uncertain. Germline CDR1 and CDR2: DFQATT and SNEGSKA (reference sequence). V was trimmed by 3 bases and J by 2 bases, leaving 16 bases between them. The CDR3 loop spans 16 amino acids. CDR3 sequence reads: CSASWGGMGTNEKLFF. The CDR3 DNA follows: TGCAGTGCTAGTTGGGGAGGGATGGGGACTAATGAAAAACTGTTTTTT.

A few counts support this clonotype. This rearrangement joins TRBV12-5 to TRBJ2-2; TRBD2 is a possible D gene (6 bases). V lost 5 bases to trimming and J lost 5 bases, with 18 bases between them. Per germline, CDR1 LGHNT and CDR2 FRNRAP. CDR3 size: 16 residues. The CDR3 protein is CASGPRNRETTGELFF. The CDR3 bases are TGTGCTAGTGGTCCGCGGAACCGGGAGACGACCGGGGAGCTGTTTTTT.

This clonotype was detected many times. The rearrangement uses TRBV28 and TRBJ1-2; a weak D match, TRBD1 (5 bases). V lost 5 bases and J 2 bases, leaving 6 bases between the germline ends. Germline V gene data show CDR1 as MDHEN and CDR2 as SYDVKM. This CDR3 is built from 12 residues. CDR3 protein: CASSAGNYGYTF. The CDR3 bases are TGTGCCAGCAGTGCAGGGAACTATGGCTACACCTTC.

The CDR3 reads CASSFLGTSYNEQFF. The CDR3 nucleotides are TGTGCCAGCAGCTTTCTAGGGACTTCATACAATGAGCAGTTCTTC. The rearrangement links TRBV5-4 to TRBJ2-1; tentatively, D is TRBD2 (6 bases). Trimming removed 2 bases from V and 4 bases from J, with 13 bases in between. The germline CDR1 and CDR2 sequences are SGHNT and YYREEE (reference sequence). The CDR3 spans 15 residues. Filled out from reference TRBV5-4 and TRBJ2-1, the complete variable domain reads ETGVTQSPTHLIKTRGQQVTLRCSSQSGHNTVSWYQQALGQGPQFIFQYYREEENGRGNFPPRFSGLQFPNYSSELNVNALELDDSALYLCASSFLGTSYNEQFFGPGTRLTVL.

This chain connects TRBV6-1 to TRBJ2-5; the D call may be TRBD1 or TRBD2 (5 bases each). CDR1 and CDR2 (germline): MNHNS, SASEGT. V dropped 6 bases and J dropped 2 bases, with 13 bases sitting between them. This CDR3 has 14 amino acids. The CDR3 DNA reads TGTGCCAGCAGCGCTGGGACCATACAAGAGACCCAGTACTTC. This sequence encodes CASSAGTIQETQYF.

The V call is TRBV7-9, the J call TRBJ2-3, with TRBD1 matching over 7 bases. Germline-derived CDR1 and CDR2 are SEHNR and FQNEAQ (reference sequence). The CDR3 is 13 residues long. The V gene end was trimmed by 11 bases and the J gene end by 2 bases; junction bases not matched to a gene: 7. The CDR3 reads CAGLRGPTDTQYF. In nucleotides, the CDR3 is TGTGCCGGGCTGAGGGGGCCCACAGATACGCAGTATTTT.